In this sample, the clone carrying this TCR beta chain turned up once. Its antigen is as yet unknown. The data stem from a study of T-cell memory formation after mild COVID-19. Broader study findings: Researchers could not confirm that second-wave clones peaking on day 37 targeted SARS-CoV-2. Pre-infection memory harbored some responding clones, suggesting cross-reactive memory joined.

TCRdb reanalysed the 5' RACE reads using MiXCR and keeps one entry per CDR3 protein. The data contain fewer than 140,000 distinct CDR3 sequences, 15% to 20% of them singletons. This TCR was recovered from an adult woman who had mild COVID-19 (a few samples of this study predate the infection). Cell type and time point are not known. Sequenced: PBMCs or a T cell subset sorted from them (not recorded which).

The CDR3 reads CASRPGGPDEQFF. CDR3 DNA: TGTGCCAGCAGGCCAGGGGGCCCGGATGAGCAGTTCTTC. The chain recombines TRBV12-3 or TRBV12-4 with TRBJ2-1; TRBD1 matches at 8 bases. With 6 bases clipped from V and 8 bases from J, the junction kept 6 bases outside the gene matches. The CDR3 runs 13 residues.